Listed here are 13 T cell receptor beta chains from one sample, sequenced in a study of neurological immune-mediated disorders. Time point in this sample: technical triplicate 2. TCRdb independently ran MiXCR on the 5' RACE reads; one entry per CDR3 protein. The sample consists of 31,000 or so distinct CDR3 sequences, roughly 14% of them appearing once. Sequences were obtained from CD4+ T cells from blood. All receptors come from a female donor with HTLV-1-associated myelopathy (HAM/TSP).

This clonotype was picked up many times. The chain carries TRBV20-1 and TRBJ2-3; tentatively, D is TRBD1 (6 bases). The CDR3 has 17 amino acids. CDR1 is DFQATT, CDR2 SNEGSKA, per germline (reference sequence). Deletions cut 0 bases from V and 5 bases from J, with 21 bases between. The DNA for the CDR3 is TGCAGTGCTAGAGATATCGTCCAACTGCCAGGGGTAGATACGCAGTATTTT. Its translation: CSARDIVQLPGVDTQYF.

This clonotype was observed at least ten times. This chain connects TRBV20-1 to TRBJ1-1; perhaps TRBD1 as D (5 bases). Germline V gene data show CDR1 as DFQATT and CDR2 as SNEGSKA (reference sequence). CDR3 length: 12 amino acids. V lost 3 bases and J 7 bases, leaving 12 bases between the germline ends. CDR3 in amino acids: CSASGGGFEAFF. The CDR3 coding sequence is TGCAGTGCTAGTGGGGGAGGCTTTGAAGCTTTCTTT.

This clonotype was observed many times. The gene calls are TRBV20-1 and TRBJ1-2; D unclear. Trimming stripped 1 base from V and 0 bases from J, with 9 bases between. Per germline, CDR1 DFQATT and CDR2 SNEGSKA (reference sequence). This CDR3 contains 14 residues. CDR3 region: CSARVTIANYGYTF. The CDR3 nucleotides read TGCAGTGCTAGAGTGACGATAGCTAACTATGGCTACACCTTC.

Many counts were recorded for this clonotype. The V and J genes are TRBV5-5 and TRBJ1-6, with 8 bases identical to TRBD1. Germline V gene lookup returns CDR1 SGHKS and CDR2 YYEKEE (reference sequence). There are 14 residues in the CDR3. Trimming removed 1 base from V and 8 bases from J; junction bases left unmatched: 2. The CDR3 region has the DNA TGTGCCAGCAGCTTGTCAGGGGGCGATTCACCCCTCCACTTT. Protein sequence: CASSLSGGDSPLHF.

This clonotype was found many times. The rearrangement uses TRBV3-1 and TRBJ2-1, with 7 bases fitting TRBD2. The CDR3 sequence is 17 residues long. V lost 0 bases, J lost 5 bases, and 10 bases stayed unmatched. Germline V gives CDR1 LGHDT, CDR2 YNNKEL (reference sequence). The CDR3 region has the DNA TGTGCCAGCAGCCAAGATAGAGCGGGATTAAAAGACAATGAGCAGTTCTTC. Encoded protein: CASSQDRAGLKDNEQFF.

This clonotype has ten or more counts. The genes are TRBV4-1 and TRBJ2-5; D unclear. This CDR3 has 13 residues. V was cut by 1 base and J by 5 bases, with 8 bases left in between. Germline values: CDR1 MGHRA, CDR2 YSYEKL. CDR3 loop: CASSQVLAETQYF. CDR3 nucleotide sequence: TGCGCCAGCAGCCAAGTACTGGCGGAGACCCAGTACTTC.

This clonotype appeared many times. The V call is TRBV5-1, the J call TRBJ2-4, with D perhaps TRBD1 (7 bases). Deletions cut 9 bases from V and 6 bases from J, with 13 bases between. Germline lookup yields CDR1 SGHRS and CDR2 YFSETQ. This CDR3 contains 12 residues. In DNA form, the CDR3 reads TGCGCCACCAGGGGGGATTTAAACATTCAGTACTTC. It yields the protein CATRGDLNIQYF.

This clonotype was counted many times. This chain links TRBV5-1 with TRBJ1-2, with D unresolved. In germline, CDR1 is SGHRS, CDR2 YFSETQ. V was trimmed by 2 bases and J by 4 bases, leaving 12 bases between them. This CDR3 is built from 14 residues. The CDR3 DNA reads TGCGCCAGCAGCTTCAGCTTTGATGGCTATGGCTACACCTTC. Amino acid sequence: CASSFSFDGYGYTF.

This clonotype was seen at least ten times. This chain links TRBV7-2 with TRBJ2-7, with D unclear. CDR1 is SGHTA, CDR2 FQGNSA, per germline. This CDR3 comprises 13 residues. V lost 2 bases to trimming and J lost 4 bases, with 9 bases between them. The CDR3 region is CASSLNTRYEQYF. The CDR3 DNA reads TGTGCCAGCAGCTTAAACACCCGTTACGAGCAGTACTTC.

This clonotype was found many times. V and J are TRBV4-2 and TRBJ2-5, with 7 bases lining up with TRBD2. This CDR3 is built from 15 residues. Trimming took 0 bases from V and 3 from J; bases not matched to a gene: 4. Germline V gene data show CDR1 as LGHNA and CDR2 as YNFKEQ. The CDR3 loop reads CASSQDRLAEETQYF. In nucleotides, the CDR3 is TGTGCCAGCAGCCAAGATCGGCTAGCGGAAGAGACCCAGTACTTC.

Many counts were recorded for this clonotype. The chain combines TRBV7-2 with TRBJ1-5; maybe TRBD1 (6 bases). Deletions cut 1 base from V and 0 bases from J, with 10 bases between. The CDR3 runs to 16 residues. Germline lookup yields CDR1 SGHTA and CDR2 FQGNSA. CDR3 sequence (DNA): TGTGCCAGCAGCTTAGAGGCAGGGGATAGCAATCAGCCCCAGCATTTT. This gives the protein CASSLEAGDSNQPQHF.

This clonotype was recorded many times. One junction end does not reproduce the germline sequence, and a read error may be involved. The chain uses TRBV2 and TRBJ1-2; 7 bases line up with TRBD1. Germline lookup yields CDR1 SNHLY and CDR2 FYNNEI. CDR3 length equals 15 residues. CDR3 in amino acids: CASSGQGLPNYGYIF. Written as DNA, the CDR3 is TGTGCCAGCAGTGGACAGGGCCTACCTAACTATGGCTACATCTTC.

This clonotype has ten or more counts. The chain has TRBV20-1 and TRBJ2-7; 8 bases are shared with TRBD2. CDR1 is DFQATT and CDR2 is SNEGSKA in the germline V gene (reference sequence). The CDR3 contains 17 residues. Germline trimming cut 1 base from V and 3 bases from J; bases unmatched to any gene: 14. The CDR3 is CSARGPGVAGMYYEQYF. In nucleotides, the CDR3 is TGCAGTGCTAGAGGCCCTGGGGTAGCGGGAATGTACTACGAGCAGTACTTC.